This TCR beta chain was profiled in a study of T cells in Graves' hyperthyroidism and ophthalmopathy. General study points: Onset of ophthalmopathy came a median 6.5 months after the model predicted it. Separation of ophthalmopathy from stable hyperthyroidism was achieved by a 13 V-J model.

Graves' hyperthyroidism showing no ophthalmopathy progression within 18 months was considered stable. These patients, aged 18 to 65, had recently diagnosed hyperthyroidism lasting under 2 months. About this clonotype: Antigen specificity is unknown.

RNA transcripts served as the template for amplifying TCR beta CDR3 regions. HTBI primers drove first-round RT-PCR of the TCR CDR3. One entry per CDR3 protein, called by TCRdb with MiXCR from the multiplex PCR reads. The sample gives hundreds of thousands of distinct CDR3 sequences, around 15% of which show up once; 3% to 4% is in the top ten. V trimming: 2 bases; J trimming: 3 bases; junction bases outside the gene matches: 19. CDR1 and CDR2 from the germline V gene are MGHRA and YSYEKL. The CDR3 sequence is 20 residues long. The sample consisted of blood. This TCR derives from a woman younger than 45 with Graves' hyperthyroidism. J is TRBJ2-4 and V is TRBV4-1, with 7 bases matching TRBD2. CDR3 amino acids: CASSQWVTGRRRKDKNIQYF. CDR3 bases: TGCGCCAGCAGCCAATGGGTCACCGGGAGGAGACGGAAAGACAAAAACATTCAGTACTTC.